The rows below give T cell receptor beta chains drawn from one sample of a study of regulatory T cells in long-lasting Graves disease. TCRdb passed the multiplex PCR reads through MiXCR, listing each CDR3 protein once. Here the sample spans about 430,000 distinct CDR3 sequences, 21% being singletons. Sequences were derived from peripheral blood mononuclear cells (PBMCs), sampled when the disease was refractory, from a patient treated with antithyroid drugs. The receptors here all came from a female donor with Graves disease. CDR3s leave out the opening cysteine and the closing phenylalanine or tryptophan. Clone size, where shown, is once, few, many, or a class for clones that have expanded.

V gene: TRBV27
J gene: TRBJ2-7
clone size: .
CDR3 protein: ASSSFRGTGASYEQY

V gene: TRBV2
J gene: TRBJ2-3
clone size: .
CDR3 protein: ASSKAEGGGFTQY

V gene: TRBV10-3
J gene: TRBJ1-2
clone size: .
CDR3 protein: AISESGTGDYGYT

V gene: TRBV28
J gene: TRBJ2-5
clone size: many
CDR3 protein: ASRSGTSGQETQY

V gene: TRBV11-2
J gene: TRBJ1-2
clone size: many
CDR3 protein: ASSPLKGRRPYGYT

V gene: TRBV7-9
J gene: TRBJ2-7
clone size: few
CDR3 protein: ASSITGHEQY

V gene: TRBV3-1
J gene: TRBJ1-5
clone size: .
CDR3 protein: ASSHGSVSRAGQPQH

V gene: TRBV19
J gene: TRBJ2-5
clone size: many
CDR3 protein: ASTRLAGEQTQY

V gene: TRBV12-3/TRBV12-4
J gene: TRBJ2-1
clone size: few
CDR3 protein: ASSLIVGGGGTSLEQF

V gene: TRBV15
J gene: TRBJ2-3
clone size: few
CDR3 protein: ATSAGLADSTDTQY

V gene: TRBV27
J gene: TRBJ1-5
clone size: .
CDR3 protein: ASKRDRGWGQPQH

V gene: TRBV19
J gene: TRBJ2-2
clone size: few
CDR3 protein: ASGIGWTSKTGELF

V gene: TRBV7-9
J gene: TRBJ2-2
clone size: few
CDR3 protein: ASSPGWGAYTGELF

V gene: TRBV20-1
J gene: TRBJ2-7
clone size: .
CDR3 protein: SARAWTSSISYEQY

V gene: TRBV12-5
J gene: TRBJ2-7
clone size: many
CDR3 protein: ASGLTGTPYEQY

V gene: TRBV3-1
J gene: TRBJ1-6
clone size: few
CDR3 protein: ASQGVYRSPLH

V gene: TRBV20-1
J gene: TRBJ2-1
clone size: .
CDR3 protein: SARRTADNEQF

V gene: TRBV7-2
J gene: TRBJ2-4
clone size: .
CDR3 protein: ASRTGGGINIQY

V gene: TRBV28
J gene: TRBJ2-7
clone size: many
CDR3 protein: ASSKWDARYEQY

V gene: TRBV7-9
J gene: TRBJ2-7
clone size: many
CDR3 protein: ASSGTSENEQY

V gene: TRBV29-1
J gene: TRBJ2-3
clone size: once
CDR3 protein: SVEGTSVSTDTQY

V gene: TRBV7-9
J gene: TRBJ2-1
clone size: .
CDR3 protein: ASSLPGTEPRGYNEQF

V gene: TRBV15
J gene: TRBJ1-1
clone size: once
CDR3 protein: ATTSGQPWEAF

V gene: TRBV12-3/TRBV12-4
J gene: TRBJ2-6
clone size: .
CDR3 protein: ASIQGSFSGANVLT